This T cell receptor beta chain was recorded in a study of CD8+CD57+ T cells in acquired aplastic anemia. Study as a whole: Sorted CD4+ and CD8+ cells yielded about 2.9 ug of DNA on average.

Study-level points and caveats: Twenty-nine sequences, all CD8+ CDR3, were shared between patients and controls.

CDR1 SNHLY and CDR2 FYNNEI come from the germline V gene. The germline V and J ends were trimmed by 3 bases and 6 bases, with 13 bases remaining between them. The CDR3 totals 14 residues. This clonotype was seen ten or more times. Its antigen is undetermined. Both TCR beta VDJ combination and CDR3 sequence profiling were carried out. Genomic DNA was the template for this profiling. Via MiXCR, TCRdb re-called the reads, giving one row per CDR3 protein. Among roughly 86,000 distinct CDR3 sequences listed, around 42% were seen once. The source material was sorted CD4+, CD8+, or CD8+CD57+ T cells (not recorded which) from PBMCs. This TCR was recovered from a human donor in good health, serving as a control. The rearrangement joins TRBV2 to TRBJ2-3; TRBD1 is a possible D gene (6 bases). CDR3 loop: CASSDGQGSDTQYF. The CDR3 coding sequence is TGTGCCAGCAGTGACGGGCAGGGGTCGGATACGCAGTATTTT.